This is a list of T cell receptor beta chains from one sample in a study of control samples from healthy donors and cancer patients. Some clones are missing from TCRdb's copy, which holds only in-frame ones; the method was immunoSEQ multiplex PCR. The table shows more than 140,000 clones, with about 90% occurring only once. Sequencing was done on a sample of blood. The receptors were sampled from a man aged 18 to 29 in good health. CDR3s include the opening cysteine and the closing phenylalanine or tryptophan.

TRBV3-1/TRBV3-2 | CASSQGGLGNLETQYF
TRBV5-1 | CASSFSLGRDYGYTF
TRBV27 | CASRGTELAYEQYF
TRBV10-1 | CASSRTGQPSYEQYF
TRBV19 | CASSLTGSSYNSPLHF
TRBV18 | CASSPLSGGATTGELFF
TRBV12-3/TRBV12-4 | CASRLTVNSPLHF
TRBV2 | CASRLGGRDQYF
TRBV10-1 | CASSESRQGMTEAFF
TRBV6-1 | CASSEAGPRGIHEQYF
TRBV29-1 | CSVEDLGNHQETQYF
TRBV29-1 | CSVGTANTEAFF
TRBV28 | CASSLWTGAAFF
TRBV19 | CASSNHGTTFDTQYF
TRBV19 | CASSIASGQGNTEAFF
TRBV9 | CASSVHADTDTQYF
TRBV3-1/TRBV3-2 | CASSPVGQNYGYTF
TRBV6-1 | CASSELGVATGGYTF
TRBV20-1 | CSASGGEETQYF
TRBV6-2/TRBV6-3 | CASSYSRTANTGELFF
TRBV3-1/TRBV3-2 | CASSQVGNSPLHF
TRBV28 | CASSPQTGGGDTQYF
TRBV30 | CAWIRGGVYGYTF
TRBV30 | CAWTGRNTIYF
TRBV12-3/TRBV12-4 | CASSSFDEAFF
TRBV23-1 | CASSHRGNTEAFF
TRBV2 | CASMSMGYGYTF
TRBV6-5 | CASSYSRSQEPQHF
TRBV19 | CASSSQGGQETQYF
TRBV6-5 | CASSRGLVVGYTF
TRBV7-9 | CASSPGLNNEQFF